This T cell receptor beta chain is drawn from a study of blood T cell repertoires in COVID-19. In terms of age and location, participants ranged from about 18 to 90 years and lived in approximately 26 US areas. Under the authors' procedure: For nucleated cells, counts were estimated from reference gene primer amplification. Clones were sequenced by immunoSEQ multiplex PCR, and TCRdb holds only the in-frame ones, with some missing. V and J calls and clone size are as listed in that table; D and trimming were resolved from the DNA. The top ten hold 4% to 6.5% of the sample, which has fewer than 200,000 clones, 82% seen once. CDR3 length: 12 residues.

Input material: PBMCs or T cells enriched from blood (not recorded which). The receptor was isolated from a woman in her sixties with acute COVID-19. V usage is TRBV21-1 and J usage is TRBJ2-7; TRBD2 reflects the table's D call only, with no check against the DNA. TRBV21-1 is a documented pseudogene. CDR3 coding DNA: TGTGCCAGCAGCGTAGTAGCCTACGAGCAGTACTTC. It translates to CASSVVAYEQYF.